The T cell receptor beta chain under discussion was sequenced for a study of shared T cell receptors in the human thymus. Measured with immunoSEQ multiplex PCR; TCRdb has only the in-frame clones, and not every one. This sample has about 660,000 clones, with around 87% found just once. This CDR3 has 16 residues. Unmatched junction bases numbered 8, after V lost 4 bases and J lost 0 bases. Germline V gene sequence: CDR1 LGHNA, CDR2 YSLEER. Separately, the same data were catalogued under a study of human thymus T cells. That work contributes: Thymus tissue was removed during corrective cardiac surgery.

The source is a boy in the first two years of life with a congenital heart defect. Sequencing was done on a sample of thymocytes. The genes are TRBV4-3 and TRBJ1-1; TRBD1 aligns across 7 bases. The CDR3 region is CASSPHRGRVNTEAFF. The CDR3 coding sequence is TGCGCCAGCAGCCCTCACAGGGGTCGGGTGAACACTGAAGCTTTCTTT.